The next 22 T cell receptor beta chains were all read from a single sample in a study of shared clonotypes between healthy human individuals. Terminally differentiated effector memory CD45RA+ cells were left out of the naive CD8 fraction, which was CD45RO-negative and positively selected for CCR7. The repertoire was sequenced with immunoSEQ multiplex PCR; TCRdb's copy has only in-frame clones and lacks some. The sample has around 2,000,000 clones, about 95% seen once. The sample consisted of naive CD8+ T cells sorted from blood. These TCRs come from a man younger than 35 in good health.

V gene TRBV4-1 combines with J gene TRBJ2-7, with 7 bases lining up with TRBD2. The CDR3 consists of 15 residues. Germline V gene lookup returns CDR1 MGHRA and CDR2 YSYEKL. With V trimmed by 1 base and J by 2 bases, 5 bases remained unmatched. CDR3 in DNA: TGCGCCAGCAGCCAAGCACTAGCGAACCCCTACGAGCAGTACTTC. Amino acids: CASSQALANPYEQYF.

This chain uses TRBV30 with TRBJ2-2, with D possibly TRBD1 on 5 matching bases. The CDR3 extends over 14 amino acids. Germline V lookup: CDR1 GTSNPN, CDR2 SVGIG (reference sequence). V was shortened by 4 bases and J by 0 bases, with 9 bases between the two germline ends. CDR3 DNA: TGTGCCTGGACACAGGACGCGAACACCGGGGAGCTGTTTTTT. Translation gives CAWTQDANTGELFF.

The CDR3 DNA sequence: TGTGCCAGTAGTCCTCGGCTAGCGGCCACAGATACGCAGTATTTT. It yields the protein CASSPRLAATDTQYF. The chain is built from TRBV19 and TRBJ2-3; 7 bases map to TRBD2. Germline values: CDR1 LNHDA, CDR2 SQIVND (reference sequence). The CDR3 has 15 residues. After removal of 5 bases from V and 2 bases from J, the junction contained 7 bases not matched to a gene.

The V gene is TRBV28, the J gene TRBJ1-3; 7 bases align to TRBD1. The CDR3 consists of 15 residues. Trimming took 8 bases from V and 0 from J; bases not matched to a gene: 7. CDR1 MDHEN and CDR2 SYDVKM come from the germline V gene. The CDR3 nucleotides read TGTGCCAGCGTCTTGGACAGGAGCTCTGGAAACACCATATATTTT. Residues: CASVLDRSSGNTIYF.

The chain combines TRBV4-1 with TRBJ2-5; 10 nucleotides align to TRBD2. J was trimmed by 5 bases and V by 1 base; bases with no gene match: 10. CDR3 length: 17 residues. The germline CDR1 and CDR2 sequences are MGHRA and YSYEKL. CDR3 region: CASSQAPGGAGGETQYF. In DNA form, the CDR3 reads TGCGCCAGCAGCCAAGCCCCCGGGGGAGCGGGGGGGGAGACCCAGTACTTC.

The gene calls are TRBV27 and TRBJ2-1; 8 bases map to TRBD2. V lost 6 bases to trimming and J lost 6 bases; unmatched junction nucleotides: 13. The CDR3 has 16 amino acids. Germline lookup yields CDR1 MNHEY and CDR2 SMNVEV (reference sequence). The CDR3 spells CASSPSSGPVPNEQFF. CDR3 coding DNA: TGTGCCAGCAGCCCGTCTAGCGGGCCCGTGCCCAATGAGCAGTTCTTC.

This chain links TRBV27 with TRBJ1-5, with D possibly matching TRBD1 (6 bases). Trimming removed 8 bases at V and 5 bases at J, with 19 bases between. The germline V gene has CDR1 MNHEY and CDR2 SMNVEV (reference sequence). The CDR3 totals 15 residues. The DNA for the CDR3 is TGTGCCAGCTCTCTCGGCCAGGGGACGCATCAGCCCCAGCATTTT. Its protein product is CASSLGQGTHQPQHF.

This clone occurred a few times. V is TRBV19 and J is TRBJ1-1; D is uncertain. In germline, CDR1 is LNHDA, CDR2 SQIVND (reference sequence). CDR3 size: 10 residues. The V end lost 6 bases, the J end lost 5 bases, and 4 bases lay between the germline ends. The CDR3 bases are TGTGCCAGTAGGGAGACTGAAGCTTTCTTT. This gives the protein CASRETEAFF.

The chain links TRBV27 to TRBJ1-2; 7 nucleotides line up with TRBD1. Germline CDR1 and CDR2: MNHEY and SMNVEV (reference sequence). The CDR3 spans 16 residues. Unmatched junction bases numbered 15, after V lost 8 bases and J lost 3 bases. The CDR3 sequence is CASGFGEGALYYGYTF. The CDR3 DNA reads TGTGCCAGCGGGTTCGGAGAGGGGGCCCTATACTATGGCTACACCTTC.

The chain is built from TRBV28 and TRBJ2-1; D may correspond to TRBD1 or TRBD2 (5 bases each). V shed 0 bases and J shed 7 bases, with 13 bases lying between them. The CDR3 totals 15 residues. Looked up from germline, CDR1 is MDHEN and CDR2 is SYDVKM. CDR3 sequence: CASSLWGAEGNEQFF. CDR3 nucleotides: TGTGCCAGCAGTTTATGGGGAGCCGAGGGGAATGAGCAGTTCTTC.

The chain combines TRBV9 with TRBJ2-5, with 7 positions matching TRBD2. The CDR3 length is 16 residues. CDR1 SGDLS and CDR2 YYNGEE come from the germline V gene. V lost 0 bases, J lost 1 base, and 6 bases stayed unmatched. The CDR3 sequence is CASSVGWEGLQETQYF. As DNA, the CDR3 is TGTGCCAGCAGCGTAGGGTGGGAGGGACTCCAAGAGACCCAGTACTTC.

This chain joins TRBV5-6 and TRBJ1-4; possible D gene TRBD1, 5 bases. The CDR3 has 15 amino acids. CDR1 is SGHDT and CDR2 is YYEEEE in the germline V gene. Trimming took off 4 bases at V and 8 bases at J, with 18 bases between the two ends. The DNA of the CDR3 is TGTGCCAGCAGCCCCGGGACGGCCCGAGGAGAAAAACTGTTTTTT. Translated, it gives CASSPGTARGEKLFF.

The chain recombines TRBV6-6 with TRBJ2-7; TRBD2 matches 10 bases. The CDR3 has 14 residues. The germline V gene has CDR1 MNHNY and CDR2 SVGAGI (reference sequence). V trimming: 6 bases; J trimming: 3 bases; junction bases outside the gene matches: 5. CDR3 region: CASSGLADGYEQYF. CDR3 nucleotides: TGTGCCAGCAGCGGACTAGCGGATGGCTACGAGCAGTACTTC.

This chain joins TRBV5-6 and TRBJ2-7; the match to TRBD2 covers 13 bases. The germline gives CDR1 SGHDT, CDR2 YYEEEE. The CDR3 loop spans 17 amino acids. V gave up 4 bases and J gave up 6 bases; unmatched junction bases: 13. For the CDR3, the DNA is TGTGCCAGCAGCAACCCAGGGACTAGCGGGACCGCGCTCGAGCAGTACTTC. Translating gives CASSNPGTSGTALEQYF.

V and J are TRBV4-1 and TRBJ2-7, with TRBD1 matching 9 bases. The germline V gene has CDR1 MGHRA and CDR2 YSYEKL. V lost 0 bases and J lost 5; bases outside the gene matches: 11. This CDR3 is built from 17 residues. This CDR3 reads CASSQEPARDRVNEQYF. The CDR3 nucleotides read TGCGCCAGCAGCCAAGAGCCTGCCCGGGACAGGGTAAACGAGCAGTACTTC.

The DNA of the CDR3 is TGTGCCAGCAGCTTTGGCCAAGGTGGCGACAACGAGCAGTACTTC. Translating gives CASSFGQGGDNEQYF. The V gene is TRBV5-6, the J gene TRBJ2-7; the D is unclear. The V end was cut by 2 bases, the J end by 5 bases, with 17 bases between. Germline V gene data show CDR1 as SGHDT and CDR2 as YYEEEE. The CDR3 consists of 15 residues. Full variable domain (missing parts from reference TRBV5-6 and TRBJ2-7): DAGVTQSPTHLIKTRGQQVTLRCSPKSGHDTVSWYQQALGQGPQFIFQYYEEEERQRGNFPDRFSGHQFPNYSSELNVNALLLGDSALYLCASSFGQGGDNEQYFGPGTRLTVT.

A remark on this clone: At one end the junction does not follow the germline gene, possibly because of a read error. CDR3 nucleotides: TGTGCCATCAGTCGAATCACAGATACGCAGTATTTT. Translating it yields CAISRITDTQYF. The genes are TRBV6-1 and TRBJ2-3; no reliable D call. The CDR3 is 12 amino acids. Germline loops: CDR1 MNHNS, CDR2 SASEGT.

Only one count was recorded for this clone. This chain connects TRBV7-9 to TRBJ2-7, with D perhaps TRBD1 or TRBD2 (5 bases each). The germline V gene has CDR1 SEHNR and CDR2 FQNEAQ (reference sequence). V was clipped by 4 bases and J by 1 base, with 20 bases between them. The CDR3 covers 17 residues. CDR3 protein: CASSSETTGASSYEQYF. CDR3 sequence (DNA): TGTGCCAGCAGCTCTGAAACGACCGGGGCCTCTTCCTACGAGCAGTACTTC.

This clone has a single count. This chain joins TRBV28 and TRBJ1-3; 10 bases are a match to TRBD1. The CDR3 totals 18 residues. Germline V lookup: CDR1 MDHEN, CDR2 SYDVKM. With V trimmed by 2 bases and J by 3 bases, 10 bases remained unmatched. The CDR3 is CASSLPTTGGVGGNTIYF. The CDR3 DNA reads as TGTGCCAGCAGTTTACCAACGACAGGGGGCGTGGGTGGAAACACCATATATTTT.

The chain has TRBV4-3 and TRBJ2-7; 7 nucleotides match TRBD1. The CDR3 runs 15 residues. Losses at the gene ends were 4 bases for V and 1 base for J; bases not matched to a gene: 7. Germline CDR1 LGHNA, CDR2 YSLEER. CDR3 loop: CASSLGTALSYEQYF. The CDR3 nucleotides read TGCGCCAGCAGCCTGGGGACAGCCCTGTCCTACGAGCAGTACTTC.

This chain joins TRBV6-5 and TRBJ2-3; D uncertain. Germline CDR1 MNHEY, CDR2 SVGAGI. The CDR3 sequence is 13 residues long. V was trimmed by 2 bases and J by 4 bases, leaving 7 bases between them. The CDR3 is CASSYTVSDTQYF. In nucleotides, the CDR3 is TGTGCCAGCAGTTACACTGTATCAGATACGCAGTATTTT.

The chain is built from TRBV10-2 and TRBJ2-5, with D perhaps matching TRBD2 (6 bases). The CDR3 is made up of 15 amino acids. V lost 3 bases and J lost 1, with 12 bases in between. Germline V gives CDR1 WSHSY, CDR2 SAAADI. The CDR3 region has the DNA TGCGCCAGCAGTGATAGGACTACCCTCCAAGAGACCCAGTACTTC. Amino acids: CASSDRTTLQETQYF.